These 7 T cell receptor beta chains were sequenced from one sample in a study of a mutant IDH1 vaccine in newly diagnosed glioma. Using immunoSEQ multiplex PCR, the repertoire was profiled, and TCRdb retains in-frame clones only, with some absent. The sample lists 75,000 to 100,000 clones, roughly 89% occurring once. Time point of the sample: baseline, week 1 (first vaccination visit). Treatment denoted: pre-vaccination baseline after standard-of-care therapy. The sample here was PBMCs, taken from a glioma patient treated with radiotherapy, temozolomide or both. The source of these receptors is a woman in her forties or fifties with glioma.

This chain connects TRBV28 to TRBJ1-4; TRBD1 agrees at 7 bases. The CDR3 has 16 amino acids. CDR1 is MDHEN and CDR2 is SYDVKM in the germline V gene. Trimming at V came to 4 bases and at J to 8 bases, leaving 13 bases not matched to a gene. DNA for the CDR3: TGTGCCAGCAGTTCAGCCCTCAACAGGGGTGGCGAAAAACTGTTTTTT. Translated: CASSSALNRGGEKLFF. The full variable domain, in which reference TRBV28 and TRBJ1-4 provide the parts outside the CDR3, is DVKVTQSSRYLVKRTGEKVFLECVQDMDHENMFWYRQDPGLGLRLIYFSYDVKMKEKGDIPEGYSVSREKKERFSLILESASTNQTSMYLCASSSALNRGGEKLFFGSGTQLSVL.

V usage is TRBV19 and J usage is TRBJ2-5; possibly TRBD2 for D (5 bases). This CDR3 is built from 13 residues. V lost 5 bases and J 0 bases, leaving 7 bases between the germline ends. The germline V gene has CDR1 LNHDA and CDR2 SQIVND (reference sequence). The CDR3 coding sequence is TGTGCCAGTAGTCGGGGAAACCAAGAGACCCAGTACTTC. This encodes CASSRGNQETQYF.

This chain's CDR3 is CASRPQGARTEAFF. CDR3 coding DNA: TGTGCCAGCAGACCACAGGGGGCGCGGACTGAAGCTTTCTTT. The genes are TRBV27 and TRBJ1-1, with TRBD1 matching over 9 bases. In germline, CDR1 is MNHEY, CDR2 SMNVEV (reference sequence). The J segment lost 5 bases and the V segment lost 6 bases, leaving 7 bases of the junction unmatched. This CDR3 spans 14 amino acids.

This clone was counted between two and nine times. The rearrangement joins TRBV27 to TRBJ2-7; 7 bases are a match to TRBD1. The germline V gene has CDR1 MNHEY and CDR2 SMNVEV (reference sequence). The CDR3 is made up of 14 amino acids. V dropped 7 bases and J dropped 3; count of bases not matched to a gene: 9. The chain's CDR3 is CASTSHRGNYEQYF. In DNA form, the CDR3 reads TGTGCCAGCACCTCCCACAGGGGTAACTACGAGCAGTACTTC.

This chain links TRBV9 with TRBJ2-1; TRBD2 matches 10 bases. From germline, CDR1 is SGDLS and CDR2 YYNGEE. The junction had 4 bases not matched to a gene; V was cut back by 3 bases and J by 4 bases. The CDR3 extends over 15 amino acids. The CDR3 sequence is CASSESGRVYNEQFF. CDR3 DNA: TGTGCCAGCAGCGAAAGCGGGAGGGTGTACAATGAGCAGTTCTTC.

CDR3 DNA: TGTGCCAGCAGCCCACCGACAGGTCTGAACACTGAAGCTTTCTTT. This sequence encodes CASSPPTGLNTEAFF. V usage is TRBV6-5 and J usage is TRBJ1-1; the D gene is possibly TRBD1 (6 bases). Germline lookup yields CDR1 MNHEY and CDR2 SVGAGI. V lost 6 bases to trimming and J lost 0 bases, with 14 bases between them. The length of the CDR3 is 15 residues.

The V call is TRBV15, the J call TRBJ2-1; D remains ambiguous. Germline loops: CDR1 LNHNV, CDR2 YYDKDF (reference sequence). The CDR3 is made up of 14 amino acids. The V gene lost 3 bases and the J gene lost 13 bases, with 19 bases spanning the gap. The CDR3: CATSSSATAIEQFF. Written as DNA, the CDR3 is TGTGCCACCAGCAGTTCGGCCACCGCAATAGAACAGTTCTTC.